The entry below describes one T cell receptor beta chain. This CDR3 has 9 residues. The V gene's germline CDR1 is SGHTS and CDR2 YDEGEE. Trimming left V 2 bases short and J 9 bases short, with 0 bases between. The data derive from a study of T cells in localized non-small cell lung cancer. Only in-frame clones appear in the TCRdb table, and some are missing; sequencing was by immunoSEQ multiplex PCR. Among about 82,000 clones listed, roughly 80% were seen once. The rearrangement uses TRBV5-8 and TRBJ2-1, with D unclear. The sample in question was PBMCs, obtained before any cancer treatment. The receptor's source is a man aged 35 to 69 with stage II squamous cell lung carcinoma. The CDR3 region has the DNA TGTGCCAGCAGCTTTGAGCAGTTCTTC. Its translation: CASSFEQFF.